This T cell receptor (beta chain) was found in a study of shared clonotypes between healthy human individuals. Study results and limitations: Measured sharing among donors was expected to vary with sequencing depth. With a handful of donors compared, roughly 5% of naive CD4 clonotypes were shared. For sorted subsets, rarefaction showed incomplete sequencing despite large depth.

Concerning this clone itself: No antigen is known for it.

V lost 0 bases and J lost 5, with 11 bases in between. Germline V gives CDR1 SGDLS, CDR2 YYNGEE. The CDR3 has 14 residues. Profiling relied on immunoSEQ multiplex PCR, and the TCRdb table lists in-frame clones only, not all of them. The sample includes about 1.1 million clones, 77% of them seen just once. CD45RA+ naive and CD45RA-negative memory subsets were separated from CD4+ cells. J is TRBJ2-5 and V is TRBV9; D ambiguous. Sequenced sample: memory CD4+ T cells from PBMCs. The subset denotes: CD45RA-negative fraction. This clonotype originated in a man aged 18 to 30 in good health. Some clones in this sample may be carry-over from other donors' samples. Written as DNA, the CDR3 is TGTGCCAGCAGCGTAGGGCTAGGTGCGGAGACCCAGTACTTC. It specifies CASSVGLGAETQYF.